These T cell receptor beta chains were read from a single sample in a study of T-cell reconstitution after alpha-beta-depleted transplantation in children. TCRdb reanalysed the PCR reads using MiXCR and keeps one entry per CDR3 protein. The profile shows over 300,000 distinct CDR3 sequences, 10% of them singletons. This sample comprised PBMCs from the stem cell graft donor, obtained from the stem cell graft. Every receptor here comes from a human donor who donated a stem cell graft to a child with acute lymphoblastic leukemia. CDR3s include the opening cysteine and the closing phenylalanine or tryptophan. The D gene is left open where the match is weak. Size is stated for part of the rows, as once, few or many counts, or as a class when the clone is expanded.

j_gene: TRBJ2-1; abundance: few; v_gene: TRBV20-1; d_gene: -; CDR3aa: CSARDGGRFLNEQFF; CDR3nt: TGCAGTGCTAGAGATGGGGGACGGTTTCTCAATGAGCAGTTCTTC
j_gene: TRBJ2-7; abundance: few; v_gene: TRBV27; d_gene: TRBD2; CDR3aa: CASSPLAGGIYEQYF; CDR3nt: TGTGCCAGCAGTCCGCTAGCGGGAGGCATCTACGAGCAGTACTTC
j_gene: TRBJ2-3; abundance: few; v_gene: TRBV14; d_gene: -; CDR3aa: CASSQGFAGPDTQYF; CDR3nt: TGTGCCAGCAGCCAAGGGTTTGCTGGACCAGATACGCAGTATTTT
j_gene: TRBJ1-1; abundance: few; v_gene: TRBV29-1; d_gene: -; CDR3aa: CSVVLRMNTEAFF; CDR3nt: TGCAGCGTTGTGCTACGGATGAACACTGAAGCTTTCTTT
j_gene: TRBJ1-2; abundance: -; v_gene: TRBV18; d_gene: -; CDR3aa: CASSPSVGQGLYGYTF; CDR3nt: TGTGCCAGCTCACCATCCGTCGGGCAGGGCCTATATGGCTACACCTTC
j_gene: TRBJ2-3; abundance: few; v_gene: TRBV7-6; d_gene: TRBD2; CDR3aa: CASSSRLAEYTDTQYF; CDR3nt: TGTGCCAGCAGCTCACGACTAGCGGAGTACACAGATACGCAGTATTTT
j_gene: TRBJ2-7; abundance: few; v_gene: TRBV7-3; d_gene: TRBD2; CDR3aa: CASSPGGKREGVDEQYF; CDR3nt: TGTGCCAGCAGCCCAGGAGGGAAGCGGGAGGGTGTCGACGAGCAGTACTTC
j_gene: TRBJ1-2; abundance: few; v_gene: TRBV7-2; d_gene: TRBD1; CDR3aa: CASSSNPGGSYGYTF; CDR3nt: TGTGCCAGCAGCTCAAATCCAGGGGGGTCCTATGGCTACACCTTC
j_gene: TRBJ1-5; abundance: -; v_gene: TRBV5-1; d_gene: -; CDR3aa: CASSPENKGVGINQPQHF; CDR3nt: TGCGCCAGCAGCCCCGAAAACAAAGGGGTGGGGATTAATCAGCCCCAGCATTTT
j_gene: TRBJ1-1; abundance: few; v_gene: TRBV27; d_gene: -; CDR3aa: CASSLSGGFWNTEAFF; CDR3nt: TGTGCCAGCAGTTTATCGGGCGGGTTCTGGAACACTGAAGCTTTCTTT
j_gene: TRBJ2-3; abundance: many; v_gene: TRBV4-1; d_gene: -; CDR3aa: CASSQGASRTDTQYF; CDR3nt: TGCGCCAGCAGCCAAGGAGCCTCTCGCACAGATACGCAGTATTTT
j_gene: TRBJ1-2; abundance: few; v_gene: TRBV27; d_gene: TRBD1; CDR3aa: CASSTRPGQYGYGYTF; CDR3nt: TGTGCCAGCAGTACACGCCCGGGACAGTACGGCTATGGCTACACCTTC
j_gene: TRBJ2-1; abundance: many; v_gene: TRBV5-1; d_gene: -; CDR3aa: CASSLGGNEQFF; CDR3nt: TGTGCCAGCAGTTTGGGTGGGAATGAGCAGTTCTTC
j_gene: TRBJ2-1; abundance: few; v_gene: TRBV3-1; d_gene: -; CDR3aa: CASSQLGLIYNEQFF; CDR3nt: TGTGCCAGCAGCCAACTAGGACTAATATACAATGAGCAGTTCTTC
j_gene: TRBJ2-7; abundance: many; v_gene: TRBV5-1; d_gene: TRBD2; CDR3aa: CASSWGSSGSGEQYF; CDR3nt: TGCGCCAGCAGCTGGGGTAGTAGCGGGAGCGGGGAGCAGTACTTC
j_gene: TRBJ2-5; abundance: many; v_gene: TRBV7-2; d_gene: TRBD1; CDR3aa: CASSKDRGRRETQYF; CDR3nt: TGTGCCAGCAGCAAAGACAGGGGGCGCAGAGAGACCCAGTACTTC
j_gene: TRBJ2-3; abundance: -; v_gene: TRBV27; d_gene: -; CDR3aa: CASSLSPVDTQYF; CDR3nt: TGTGCCAGCAGTTTATCCCCGGTAGATACGCAGTATTTT
j_gene: TRBJ2-1; abundance: -; v_gene: TRBV7-9; d_gene: TRBD2; CDR3aa: CASSPPREEREGVEQFF; CDR3nt: TGTGCCAGCAGCCCGCCGCGGGAGGAGCGGGAGGGAGTTGAGCAGTTCTTC
j_gene: TRBJ2-1; abundance: -; v_gene: TRBV28; d_gene: TRBD2; CDR3aa: CASSFISGRNNEQFF; CDR3nt: TGTGCCAGCAGTTTCATCAGCGGGAGAAACAATGAGCAGTTCTTC
j_gene: TRBJ2-5; abundance: few; v_gene: TRBV12-3/TRBV12-4; d_gene: TRBD2; CDR3aa: CASSNSGRAERETQYF; CDR3nt: TGTGCCAGCAGTAACAGCGGGAGGGCCGAGAGGGAGACCCAGTACTTC
j_gene: TRBJ2-5; abundance: -; v_gene: TRBV5-6; d_gene: -; CDR3aa: CASSLVPGFQETQYF; CDR3nt: TGTGCCAGCAGCTTGGTTCCGGGATTCCAAGAGACCCAGTACTTC
j_gene: TRBJ2-3; abundance: few; v_gene: TRBV12-3/TRBV12-4; d_gene: TRBD2; CDR3aa: CASNRLAGLSDTQYF; CDR3nt: TGTGCCAGCAACCGACTAGCGGGGCTTTCAGATACGCAGTATTTT
j_gene: TRBJ1-1; abundance: -; v_gene: TRBV12-3/TRBV12-4; d_gene: -; CDR3aa: CASTPGGSGNTEAFF; CDR3nt: TGTGCCAGCACCCCTGGCGGGTCCGGGAACACTGAAGCTTTCTTT
j_gene: TRBJ2-3; abundance: few; v_gene: TRBV7-2; d_gene: -; CDR3aa: CASSFGGISTDTQYF; CDR3nt: TGTGCCAGCAGCTTCGGCGGAATTAGCACAGATACGCAGTATTTT
j_gene: TRBJ2-1; abundance: -; v_gene: TRBV7-3; d_gene: -; CDR3aa: CASSLIGAGFSYNEQFF; CDR3nt: TGTGCCAGCAGCTTAATAGGTGCGGGATTCTCCTACAATGAGCAGTTCTTC
j_gene: TRBJ2-4; abundance: few; v_gene: TRBV6-2/TRBV6-3; d_gene: -; CDR3aa: CASSYRPGLAKNIQYF; CDR3nt: TGTGCCAGCAGTTACCGTCCAGGCCTAGCCAAAAACATTCAGTACTTC
j_gene: TRBJ2-1; abundance: few; v_gene: TRBV12-3/TRBV12-4; d_gene: TRBD2; CDR3aa: CASSIPLAGRDNEQFF; CDR3nt: TGTGCCAGCAGTATCCCATTAGCGGGACGCGACAATGAGCAGTTCTTC
j_gene: TRBJ2-3; abundance: few; v_gene: TRBV20-1; d_gene: TRBD1; CDR3aa: CSATGGGSDTQYF; CDR3nt: TGCAGTGCCACAGGGGGCGGGTCAGATACGCAGTATTTT
j_gene: TRBJ2-7; abundance: -; v_gene: TRBV28; d_gene: -; CDR3aa: CASSFTQDEQYF; CDR3nt: TGTGCCAGCAGTTTCACCCAGGACGAGCAGTACTTC
j_gene: TRBJ2-7; abundance: -; v_gene: TRBV7-9; d_gene: TRBD2; CDR3aa: CASSMPSGRANEQYF; CDR3nt: TGTGCCAGCAGCATGCCTAGCGGGAGGGCCAACGAGCAGTACTTC
j_gene: TRBJ2-7; abundance: -; v_gene: TRBV5-1; d_gene: -; CDR3aa: CASQQVPGSYEQYF; CDR3nt: TGCGCCAGCCAACAGGTCCCCGGTTCCTACGAGCAGTACTTC
j_gene: TRBJ1-5; abundance: -; v_gene: TRBV4-1; d_gene: TRBD1; CDR3aa: CASSQRGQGEVYSNQPQHF; CDR3nt: TGCGCCAGCAGCCAACGTGGACAGGGGGAGGTATATAGCAATCAGCCCCAGCATTTT
j_gene: TRBJ1-1; abundance: -; v_gene: TRBV7-9; d_gene: TRBD1; CDR3aa: CASSLGQGLITEAFF; CDR3nt: TGTGCCAGCAGCTTAGGACAGGGTTTGATCACTGAAGCTTTCTTT
j_gene: TRBJ1-5; abundance: few; v_gene: TRBV12-3/TRBV12-4; d_gene: -; CDR3aa: CASSLRSGDSQPQHF; CDR3nt: TGTGCCAGCAGTTTGAGGTCGGGGGATAGTCAGCCCCAGCATTTT
j_gene: TRBJ1-5; abundance: many; v_gene: TRBV28; d_gene: TRBD1; CDR3aa: CASSFGSTGDKPQHF; CDR3nt: TGTGCCAGCAGTTTTGGGTCGACAGGGGATAAGCCCCAGCATTTT
j_gene: TRBJ2-2; abundance: -; v_gene: TRBV4-3; d_gene: -; CDR3aa: CASSPTRGNTGELFF; CDR3nt: TGCGCCAGCAGCCCCACCAGGGGGAACACCGGGGAGCTGTTTTTT
j_gene: TRBJ2-5; abundance: -; v_gene: TRBV10-3; d_gene: -; CDR3aa: CAISAGDIFQETQYF; CDR3nt: TGTGCCATCAGTGCAGGGGACATATTTCAAGAGACCCAGTACTTC
j_gene: TRBJ1-6; abundance: -; v_gene: TRBV28; d_gene: TRBD1; CDR3aa: CASSLFWDRANSPLHF; CDR3nt: TGTGCCAGCAGTTTATTCTGGGACAGGGCTAATTCACCCCTCCACTTT
j_gene: TRBJ2-5; abundance: few; v_gene: TRBV5-1; d_gene: -; CDR3aa: CASRTAGSEETQYF; CDR3nt: TGCGCCAGCAGAACTGCGGGGTCGGAGGAGACCCAGTACTTC
j_gene: TRBJ2-3; abundance: -; v_gene: TRBV29-1; d_gene: TRBD1; CDR3aa: CSVAGGPDTQYF; CDR3nt: TGCAGCGTTGCAGGGGGACCAGATACGCAGTATTTT
j_gene: TRBJ2-1; abundance: few; v_gene: TRBV7-9; d_gene: -; CDR3aa: CASSSAIRAALDEQFF; CDR3nt: TGTGCCAGCAGCTCTGCGATTCGGGCGGCGTTGGATGAGCAGTTCTTC